This T cell receptor beta chain was observed in a study of human T cells and chemical hapten exposure. Regarding time point: patch test 3, about 24 weeks after DPC sensitization. Regarding treatment: therapeutic diphenylcyclopropenone sensitization with weekly scalp DPC. About this clonotype: As yet, its antigen is unknown.

General observations from the study: It was expanded TCRs that formed significantly more large CDR3 similarity clusters than controls did.

The V end lost 5 bases, the J end lost 6 bases, and 13 bases lay between the germline ends. This CDR3 has 13 residues. CDR1 is MDHEN, CDR2 SYDVKM, per germline. Authors' analysis steps: Per-sample TCR counts ranged from roughly 20,000 to 750,000, median about 90,000. TCRdb reprocessed the RACE reads with MiXCR, giving one entry per CDR3 protein. The V and J calls follow TCRdb's processing rather than the paper's. This table has 100,000 to 150,000 distinct CDR3 sequences, about 11% appearing once. Here the sequenced sample was whole blood, taken in connection with sensitization to the hapten diphenylcyclopropenone (DPC). This receptor was obtained from a woman aged 45-60 years with alopecia areata. Some clones in this sample may be carry-over from other donors' samples. V gene TRBV28 combines with J gene TRBJ1-1; perhaps TRBD1 as D (6 bases). CDR3 loop: CASSPRGGAEAFF. The DNA of the CDR3 is TGTGCCAGCAGTCCCCGGGGGGGCGCTGAAGCTTTCTTT.